This paragraph reports one T cell receptor beta chain. The target antigen is unknown. TCRdb's table, derived via immunoSEQ multiplex PCR, lists solely in-frame clones and lacks some. Of some 120,000 clones listed, 90% to 95% are singletons. The source of the sample is a study of human thymus T cells. Study-level results: Unrelated individuals reportedly shared highly overlapping thymic TCR repertoires. Within thymic and blood repertoires, V and J gene usage appeared to be biased.

After removal of 5 bases from V and 2 bases from J, the junction contained 4 bases not matched to a gene. CDR3 length equals 17 residues. Germline CDR1 is PRHDT and CDR2 is FYEKMQ (reference sequence). Surgeons resected thymus tissue during corrective heart surgery. Congenital heart defects were the reason for the corrective surgery that the donors, healthy Finnish infants, were having. The chain carries TRBV13 and TRBJ2-3; 16 bases fit TRBD2. Sequencing input: thymus tissue. This clonotype originated in a boy in the first two years of life with a congenital heart defect but otherwise immunologically healthy. The CDR3 loop reads CASSQGLAGGDTDTQYF. CDR3 nucleotides: TGTGCCAGCAGCCAGGGACTAGCGGGGGGGGACACAGATACGCAGTATTTT.